The sequence of this T cell receptor (beta chain) was determined in a study of beta chain features in type 1 diabetes. Whole-study results and caveats: VDJ junctions sequenced from type 1 diabetes patients showed fewer insertions and more deletions. Moderate but significant shortening of TCRB CDR3s was recorded in all four CD4+ subsets from Type 1 diabetes patients.

The CDR3 has 12 amino acids. Germline loops: CDR1 GTSNPN, CDR2 SVGIG (reference sequence). V was shortened by 0 bases and J by 9 bases, with 11 bases between the two germline ends. Comments on this clone: Its specificity is not known.

A CD45RO/CCR7/CD25/CD127/CD95/CD27 panel sorted naive, central memory, regulatory and stem cell-like memory CD4+ cells. Every isolated RNA sample was fully reverse transcribed, so sequencing captured expressed TCRB transcripts. Some 3.3 million reads was the average for naive, central memory and regulatory T cell samples. The data were produced by immunoSEQ multiplex PCR, yet TCRdb's version contains in-frame clones alone and is incomplete. The table shows hundreds of thousands of clones, with around 15% occurring only once. The gene calls are TRBV30 and TRBJ1-1, with D perhaps TRBD1 (5 bases). This sequence originates from a man in his late teens or twenties with type 1 diabetes. Sequenced: naive CD4+ T cells from blood. The DNA for the CDR3 is TGTGCCTGGAGTGTAGGGGAGCGAAAAGCTTTCTTT. Its protein is CAWSVGERKAFF.